These 4 T cell receptor beta chains were sequenced from one sample in a study of post-analysis software for immune sequencing data. Findings of the study overall: Controls had lower frequencies than patients of a few TRBV segments, which included TRBV5-6, TRBV5-1 and TRBV20-1.

cDNA libraries of TCR beta carried unique molecular identifiers. One entry per CDR3 protein, called by TCRdb with MiXCR from the PCR reads. The table records more than 500,000 distinct CDR3 sequences, about a third of them present only once. No antigen is known for these receptors. Sequenced material: blood. Receptor source: a girl younger than 18 with multiple sclerosis.

This clonotype came up many times. The rearrangement links TRBV11-2 to TRBJ2-3, with D possibly TRBD1 on 5 matching bases. V was clipped by 6 bases and J by 6 bases, with 13 bases between them. Germline V gives CDR1 SGHAT, CDR2 FQNNGV. The CDR3 spans 13 residues. DNA for the CDR3: TGTGCCAGCAGTTTGGGGCTTAGGGATACGCAGTATTTT. Translated, it gives CASSLGLRDTQYF.

This clonotype was picked up a small number of times. In nucleotides, the CDR3 is TGTGCCAGCTCACTCCCGACAGTTCCCTACGAGCAGTACTTC. This translates into CASSLPTVPYEQYF. This sequence joins TRBV28 and TRBJ2-7; TRBD1 is a possible D gene (5 bases). The germline V gene has CDR1 MDHEN and CDR2 SYDVKM. V was shortened by 8 bases and J by 2 bases, with 16 bases between the two germline ends. The CDR3 totals 14 residues.

The chain is built from TRBV9 and TRBJ1-1; no clear D gene. This CDR3 comprises 15 residues. Germline CDR1 SGDLS, CDR2 YYNGEE. Trimming removed 4 bases from V and 2 bases from J, with 15 bases in between. The CDR3 DNA sequence: TGTGCCAGCAGCACGGAGCAGAAAGGCAACACTGAAGCTTTCTTT. The encoded protein is CASSTEQKGNTEAFF.

The rearrangement links TRBV9 to TRBJ1-5, with 7 bases fitting TRBD1. CDR3 size: 14 residues. Germline lookup yields CDR1 SGDLS and CDR2 YYNGEE. The V segment lost 4 bases and the J segment 2 bases; nucleotides outside the gene matches: 3. In DNA, the CDR3 is TGTGCCAGCAGCTTCGGACAGGGCAATCAGCCCCAGCATTTT. As protein: CASSFGQGNQPQHF.